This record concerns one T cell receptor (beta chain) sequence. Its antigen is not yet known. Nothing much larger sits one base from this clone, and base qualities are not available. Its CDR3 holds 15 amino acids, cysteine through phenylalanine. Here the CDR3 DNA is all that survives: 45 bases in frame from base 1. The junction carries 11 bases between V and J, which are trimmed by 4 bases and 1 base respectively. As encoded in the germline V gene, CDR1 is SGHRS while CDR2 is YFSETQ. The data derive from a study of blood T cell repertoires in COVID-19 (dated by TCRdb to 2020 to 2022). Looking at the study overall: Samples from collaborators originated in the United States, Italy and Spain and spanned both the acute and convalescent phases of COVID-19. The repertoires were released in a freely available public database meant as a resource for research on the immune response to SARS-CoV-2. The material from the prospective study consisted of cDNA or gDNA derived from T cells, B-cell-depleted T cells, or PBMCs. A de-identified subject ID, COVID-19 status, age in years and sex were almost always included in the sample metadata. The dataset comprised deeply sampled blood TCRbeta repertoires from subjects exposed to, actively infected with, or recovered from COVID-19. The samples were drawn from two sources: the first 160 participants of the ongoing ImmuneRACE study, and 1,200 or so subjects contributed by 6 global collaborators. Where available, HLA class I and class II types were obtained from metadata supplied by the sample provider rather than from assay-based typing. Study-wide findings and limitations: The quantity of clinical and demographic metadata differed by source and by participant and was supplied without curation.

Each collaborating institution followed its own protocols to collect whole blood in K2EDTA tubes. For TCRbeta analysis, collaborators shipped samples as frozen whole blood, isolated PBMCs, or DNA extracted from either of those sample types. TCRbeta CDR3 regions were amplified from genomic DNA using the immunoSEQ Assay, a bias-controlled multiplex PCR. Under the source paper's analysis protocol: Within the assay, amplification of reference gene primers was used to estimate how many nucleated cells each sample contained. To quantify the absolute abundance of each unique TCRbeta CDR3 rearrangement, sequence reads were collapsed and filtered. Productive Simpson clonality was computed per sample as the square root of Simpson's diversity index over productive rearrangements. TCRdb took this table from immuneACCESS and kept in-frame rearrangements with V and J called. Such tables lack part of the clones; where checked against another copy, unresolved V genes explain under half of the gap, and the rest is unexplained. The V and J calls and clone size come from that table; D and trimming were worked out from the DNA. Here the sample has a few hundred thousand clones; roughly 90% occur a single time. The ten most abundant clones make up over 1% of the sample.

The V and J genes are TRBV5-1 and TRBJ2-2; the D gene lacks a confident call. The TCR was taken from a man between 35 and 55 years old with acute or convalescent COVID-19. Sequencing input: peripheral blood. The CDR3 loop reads CASSLLPRNTGELFF. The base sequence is TGCGCCAGCAGCCTACTCCCTAGGAACACCGGGGAGCTGTTTTTT. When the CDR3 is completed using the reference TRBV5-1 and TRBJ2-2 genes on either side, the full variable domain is KAGVTQTPRYLIKTRGQQVTLSCSPISGHRSVSWYQQTPGQGLQFLFEYFSETQRNKGNFPGRFSGRQFSNSRSEMNVSTLELGDSALYLCASSLLPRNTGELFFGEGSRLTVL.